These 21 T cell receptor beta chains were all obtained from the same sample, sequenced in a study of blood T cell repertoires in COVID-19. Generated by immunoSEQ multiplex PCR, the TCRdb table keeps only in-frame clones and is missing some. This sample yields about 59,000 clones, of which 73% are seen a single time; 15% to 20% belongs to the top ten. Sequencing input: peripheral blood. The origin of the receptors is a woman between 45 and 65 years old with active or convalescent COVID-19.

The genes are TRBV7-8 and TRBJ2-2; D is possibly TRBD1 (6 bases). This CDR3 region has 18 residues. The V and J ends lost 1 base and 3 bases respectively, with 18 bases between them. Germline V gives CDR1 SGHVS, CDR2 FQNEAQ. CDR3 amino acids: CASSLVPEIGGHTGELFF. The CDR3 DNA follows: TGTGCCAGCAGCTTAGTCCCTGAAATAGGGGGTCACACCGGGGAGCTGTTTTTT.

V gene TRBV4-1 combines with J gene TRBJ1-4; D remains unclear. V was shortened by 1 base and J by 5 bases, with 8 bases between the two germline ends. The CDR3 runs to 14 residues. The germline V gene encodes CDR1 MGHRA and CDR2 YSYEKL. Here the CDR3 reads CASSQVQTNEKLFF. CDR3 in DNA: TGCGCCAGCAGCCAAGTACAGACAAATGAAAAACTGTTTTTT.

The rearrangement uses TRBV29-1 and TRBJ2-1; 9 bases fit TRBD1. Germline CDR1 reads SQVTM; CDR2 reads ANQGSEA. Germline trimming cut 4 bases from V and 6 bases from J; bases unmatched to any gene: 7. The CDR3 contains 14 residues. Written as DNA, the CDR3 is TGCAGCGTTGTAAGGGACAGGGATGCCAATGAGCAGTTCTTC. Its translation is CSVVRDRDANEQFF.

This clone was observed many times. This rearrangement joins TRBV20-1 to TRBJ2-1; 8 nucleotides agree with TRBD2. Germline assignment: CDR1 DFQATT and CDR2 SNEGSKA (reference sequence). The CDR3 runs to 13 residues. The J segment lost 7 bases and the V segment lost 3 bases, leaving 5 bases of the junction unmatched. CDR3 loop: CSASVGRVNEQFF. CDR3 sequence (DNA): TGCAGTGCTAGTGTCGGGAGGGTGAATGAGCAGTTCTTC.

The gene calls are TRBV28 and TRBJ2-5, with 9 nucleotides matching TRBD1. The V segment lost 5 bases and the J segment 4 bases; nucleotides outside the gene matches: 8. This CDR3 is 15 amino acids long. Looked up from germline, CDR1 is MDHEN and CDR2 is SYDVKM. The CDR3 region is CASSITTTGGETQYF. Here the CDR3 DNA reads TGTGCCAGCAGTATCACTACGACAGGGGGAGAGACCCAGTACTTC.

The rearrangement uses TRBV5-1 and TRBJ2-6, with no clear D. This CDR3 contains 15 residues. With 2 bases removed from V and 0 bases from J, the gap between germline ends came to 6 bases. CDR1 SGHRS and CDR2 YFSETQ come from the germline V gene. The CDR3 sequence is CASSFGGSGANVLTF. CDR3 bases: TGCGCCAGCAGCTTCGGTGGCTCTGGGGCCAACGTCCTGACTTTC.

The chain links TRBV3-1 (or the pseudogene TRBV3-2) to TRBJ1-2; D is uncertain. V was trimmed by 4 bases and J by 0 bases, leaving 12 bases between them. This CDR3 spans 15 amino acids. The germline V gene encodes CDR1 LGHDT and CDR2 YNNKEL (reference sequence). CDR3 protein: CASSPQAYPNYGYTF. The CDR3 DNA reads TGTGCCAGCAGCCCCCAGGCCTACCCTAACTATGGCTACACCTTC.

The CDR3 reads CASSLVPSGRLTKNIQYF. CDR3 coding DNA: TGTGCCAGCAGCTTAGTTCCTAGCGGGAGATTAACCAAAAACATTCAGTACTTC. The V gene is TRBV7-2, the J gene TRBJ2-4, with 10 positions matching TRBD2. Trimming took 1 base from V and 2 from J; bases not matched to a gene: 8. Germline lookup yields CDR1 SGHTA and CDR2 FQGNSA. CDR3 length equals 18 residues.

The chain has TRBV5-1 and TRBJ2-7; tentatively, D is TRBD2 (5 bases). The ends were cut back, 1 base at V and 0 bases at J, with 8 bases in the middle. In germline, CDR1 is SGHRS, CDR2 YFSETQ. The CDR3 loop spans 14 amino acids. CDR3 region: CASSLRDSSYEQYF. CDR3 in DNA: TGCGCCAGCAGCTTGCGGGATAGCTCCTACGAGCAGTACTTC.

The V call is TRBV28, the J call TRBJ1-2; tentative D call: TRBD1 (6 bases). CDR1 is MDHEN, CDR2 SYDVKM, per germline. The CDR3 is made up of 14 amino acids. The V end lost 3 bases, the J end lost 4 bases, and 12 bases lay between the germline ends. The CDR3 is CASSFSGQRYGYTF. The DNA of the CDR3 is TGTGCCAGCAGTTTTTCCGGACAGCGCTATGGCTACACCTTC.

The CDR3 spells CASTITVSSYEQYF. The DNA of the CDR3 is TGTGCCAGCACCATTACCGTGAGCTCCTACGAGCAGTACTTC. The chain recombines TRBV5-8 with TRBJ2-7; no definite D call. V shed 6 bases and J shed 0 bases, with 13 bases lying between them. The CDR3 loop spans 14 amino acids. Germline CDR1 reads SGHTS; CDR2 reads YDEGEE.

This chain joins TRBV28 and TRBJ2-5; possibly TRBD2 for D (6 bases). The germline V gene encodes CDR1 MDHEN and CDR2 SYDVKM. This CDR3 is 14 amino acids long. V dropped 5 bases and J dropped 1 base, with 11 bases sitting between them. CDR3 amino acids: CASSPMTSQETQYF. The CDR3 DNA is TGTGCCAGCAGTCCCATGACTAGCCAAGAGACCCAGTACTTC.

This chain connects TRBV15 to TRBJ2-7; 10 bases map to TRBD1. The ends lost 0 bases at V and 4 bases at J; junction bases unmatched: 12. Germline V gives CDR1 LNHNV, CDR2 YYDKDF (reference sequence). The CDR3 sequence is 18 residues long. This chain's CDR3 is CATSRDSILGTGVYEQYF. For the CDR3, the DNA is TGTGCCACCAGCAGAGATAGTATTCTTGGGACAGGGGTTTACGAGCAGTACTTC.

The chain couples TRBV10-3 to TRBJ2-7, with D perhaps TRBD2 (5 bases). CDR3 size: 14 residues. CDR1 and CDR2 from the germline V gene are ENHRY and SYGVKD. V gave up 5 bases and J gave up 2 bases, with 13 bases separating them. CDR3 coding DNA: TGTGCCATCAGTCCTGACGGGAAAACCTACGAGCAGTACTTC. Translation gives CAISPDGKTYEQYF.

This chain links TRBV9 with TRBJ2-5; a possible D gene is TRBD1 (5 bases). This CDR3 has 14 residues. The V end was cut by 2 bases, the J end by 2 bases, with 10 bases between. The germline CDR1 and CDR2 sequences are SGDLS and YYNGEE. The CDR3 here is CASSVPGPQETQYF. DNA of the CDR3: TGTGCCAGCAGCGTTCCAGGGCCACAAGAGACCCAGTACTTC.

This clone was recorded a few times. This chain links TRBV6-6 with TRBJ1-1; a weak D match, TRBD1 (6 bases). This CDR3 region has 11 residues. Germline-derived CDR1 and CDR2 are MNHNY and SVGAGI (reference sequence). Trimming shortened V by 4 bases and J by 8 bases, and 8 bases separated the two germline ends. The CDR3 region has the DNA TGTGCCAGCAGTTTTGACAGGGAAGCTTTCTTT. The encoded protein is CASSFDREAFF.

In nucleotides, the CDR3 is TGTGCCAGTAGTATCCCCAGAGGTCCCGATAATCAGCCCCAGCATTTT. It codes for CASSIPRGPDNQPQHF. V is TRBV19 and J is TRBJ1-5; no clear D. The CDR3 is 16 amino acids. CDR1 and CDR2 (germline): LNHDA, SQIVND (reference sequence). Trimming left V 3 bases short and J 4 bases short, with 16 bases between.

The gene calls are TRBV3-1 (or the pseudogene TRBV3-2) and TRBJ2-5, with D possibly TRBD1 on 6 matching bases. Trimming removed 1 base at V and 5 bases at J, with 11 bases between. The CDR3 contains 14 residues. CDR1 and CDR2 from the germline V gene are LGHDT and YNNKEL (reference sequence). CDR3 DNA sequence: TGTGCCAGCAGCCAAGCAGCAGGGGCTGAGACCCAGTACTTC. Translated: CASSQAAGAETQYF.

CDR3 region: CASSLTPGFRGETQYF. The CDR3 DNA is TGTGCCAGCAGTTTAACTCCGGGATTCAGGGGGGAGACCCAGTACTTC. The V gene is TRBV27, the J gene TRBJ2-5, with 7 bases lining up with TRBD1. V trimming: 2 bases; J trimming: 5 bases; junction bases outside the gene matches: 11. The germline V gene encodes CDR1 MNHEY and CDR2 SMNVEV (reference sequence). The CDR3 runs 16 residues.

The chain employs TRBV5-4 and TRBJ2-1, with TRBD1 identical over 11 bases. Germline V lookup: CDR1 SGHNT, CDR2 YYREEE (reference sequence). V shed 4 bases, J shed 3 bases, and the junction held 6 bases outside the gene matches. The CDR3 has 16 amino acids. This chain's CDR3 is CASSGRDRGNYNEQFF. In DNA form, the CDR3 reads TGTGCCAGCAGCGGGCGGGACAGGGGGAACTACAATGAGCAGTTCTTC.

This clone was observed a handful of times. The rearrangement uses TRBV5-6 and TRBJ1-3, with a possible D match to TRBD1 (6 bases). CDR3 length: 17 amino acids. Germline-derived CDR1 and CDR2 are SGHDT and YYEEEE. Trimming took 1 base from V and 1 from J, leaving 15 bases between them. CDR3 residues: CASSLWYRVRSGNTIYF. Here the CDR3 DNA reads TGTGCCAGCAGCTTGTGGTACAGGGTACGGTCTGGAAACACCATATATTTT.